The following is a T cell receptor (beta chain) sequence with its context. The sample is drawn from a study of cytomegalovirus exposure and HLA in healthy donors. Nominal health characterized the donors when sampled, though unrecorded immune exposures were likely. Germline V lookup: CDR1 DFQATT, CDR2 SNEGSKA (reference sequence). The CDR3 loop spans 10 amino acids. V shed 4 bases and J shed 6 bases, with 4 bases lying between them. It was with 60 Vbeta and 13 Jbeta primers that the PCR ran. The authors' processing: Per a later analysis, the number of unique TCR beta chains was approximately 80 million, of which roughly 11 million were shared. The assay was immunoSEQ multiplex PCR, and TCRdb's table has in-frame clones only and misses some. V, J and clone size are taken as reported in that table, and D and trimming were inferred from the DNA itself. The sample carries some 130,000 clones, around 78% recorded once.

The sample taken for sequencing was PBMCs. The clonotype was recovered from a woman aged 45-59 years in good health and CMV-seronegative. This rearrangement joins TRBV20-1 to TRBJ2-1, with D uncertain. The CDR3 loop reads CSAKPNEQFF. DNA for the CDR3: TGCAGTGCTAAGCCCAATGAGCAGTTCTTC.